This T cell receptor beta chain was sequenced for a study of identical twins listed by TCRdb under 2016. For the wider study: The study deep-sequenced TCR alpha and beta repertoires from monozygotic twins, unrelated adults of various ages and cord blood to test whether fetal clonotypes persist. To rule out contamination, the twin experiments were replicated at different times with different library preparation protocols. Points the paper makes about the study in general: Because the same donors could not be followed over many years, the conclusions depended on cross-sectional statistical analysis. Excess twin sharing in beta out-of-frame sequences was weaker because fewer shared sequences lowered the signal-to-noise ratio. Zero-insertion analyses could be partly confounded by invariant T cells such as MAIT and iNKT, though diverse VJ usage argued against such confounding for most clonotypes. Fewer insertions were carried by abundant cord blood beta clonotypes, a similar but weaker trend appeared in young adult naive repertoires, and no such trend appeared in memory repertoires. In monozygotic twins, out-of-frame TCR alpha sharing was systematically underestimated by recombination models, although the models agreed with sharing between unrelated individuals. Compared with coincidental sharing between unrelated individuals, out-of-frame TCR alpha sequences shared between twins had an excess of sequences with low generation probability.

All donors were healthy Caucasians. The twin cohort consisted of three pairs of female monozygotic twins, all aged roughly 18 to 30 years. CD4+ and CD8+ T cell populations were isolated with positive isolation kits from Invitrogen. Library preparation used 5' RACE. Data came from an Illumina HiSeq 2000. A universal primer binding site was introduced by template switching, and a unique molecular identifier was present in the final cDNA, enabling accurate counting of TCR cDNA molecules. Specific primers in the conserved constant-segment region were used to synthesize first-strand cDNA for the TCR alpha and beta chains. To control for contamination, every cDNA library carried two barcodes: a SMART-Mk sample barcode plus Illumina barcodes. TruSeq adapter sequences and Illumina sample barcodes were added in two successive PCR steps. Sequencing of the TCR alpha and beta cDNA libraries was done on the Illumina HiSeq platform using custom primers. Per the authors' processing: Unique molecular identifiers were extracted from raw reads with MiGEC, and CDR3 positions were determined with MiXCR. For each individual, recombination models were inferred using an EM algorithm with the repgenHMM and IGoR tools. The tcR package in R was used for shared clonotype analysis, with sharing normalized by the product of cloneset sizes. Out-of-frame nonproductive sequences were analyzed to study raw recombination free of thymic and clonal selection effects. TCRdb reworked the public reads: Q25 trimming with fastp, MiXCR clone assembly, productive beta chains retained. Entries are consolidated by CDR3 protein sequence, retaining the most common genes and DNA. The V and J calls and clone size are TCRdb's, not the authors'. This sample comprises 350,000 or so distinct CDR3 sequences, 10% to 15% of them detected only once. The ten largest clones represent 7.2% of the sample.

Points on this clonotype: Its specific antigen is unknown. Nothing much larger sits one base from this clone, and base qualities are not available.

These data were likewise used in another study, on yellow fever vaccine responses in identical twins. Looking at the second paper: The T cell response to vaccination in identical twins was reported by the authors to appear partly convergent and partly personalized. In the study, vaccine-responding T cell clones were precisely tracked in identical twins.

This clonotype originated in a young woman in good health. The sequencing sample was made of CD8+ T cells sorted from blood.

CDR3 region: CASSPNTGGAQPQHF. The bases read TGTGCCAGCAGCCCAAATACAGGGGGCGCACAGCCCCAGCATTTT. The rearranged chain carries TRBV9 and TRBJ1-5; 9 middle bases align to TRBD1. The germline V gene provides CDR1 SGDLS and CDR2 YYNGEE. After removal of 4 bases from V and 7 bases from J, the junction retains 9 bases not matched to a gene. Spanning cysteine to phenylalanine, the CDR3 consists of 15 amino acids. The kept DNA is CDR3 alone, 45 bases in frame from the first base.